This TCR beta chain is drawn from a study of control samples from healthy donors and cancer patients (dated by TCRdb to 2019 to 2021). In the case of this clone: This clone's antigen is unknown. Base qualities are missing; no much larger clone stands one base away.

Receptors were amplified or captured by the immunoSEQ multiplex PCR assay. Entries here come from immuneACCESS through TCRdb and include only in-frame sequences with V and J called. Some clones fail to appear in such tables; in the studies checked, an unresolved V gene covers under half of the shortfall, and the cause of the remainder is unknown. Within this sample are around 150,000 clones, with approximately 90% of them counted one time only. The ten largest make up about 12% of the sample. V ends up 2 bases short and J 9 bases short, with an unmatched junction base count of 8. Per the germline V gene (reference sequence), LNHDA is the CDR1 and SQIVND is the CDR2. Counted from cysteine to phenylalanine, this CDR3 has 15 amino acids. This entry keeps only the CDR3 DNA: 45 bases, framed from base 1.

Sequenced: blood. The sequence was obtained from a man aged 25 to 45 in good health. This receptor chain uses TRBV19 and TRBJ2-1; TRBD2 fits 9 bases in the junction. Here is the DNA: TGTGCCAGTAGTATATCTAGCGGGACTCGGGGTGAGCAGTTCTTC. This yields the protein CASSISSGTRGEQFF.